This passage covers 3 T cell receptor beta chains from one sample sequenced in a study of regulatory T cells in long-lasting Graves disease. Investigators prepared the TCR beta libraries by applying iRepertoire HTBI primers and Arm-PCR of CDR3 regions. TCRdb processed the multiplex PCR reads anew with MiXCR; each CDR3 protein has one entry. The repertoire includes approximately 400,000 distinct CDR3 sequences, 15% of them detected once, and about 8% sits in the top ten. This sample's time point: newly diagnosed GD, antithyroid drugs for less than 3 months. RNA from PBMCs was the source of the TCR library. The data also belong to a second study, concerning T cells in Graves' hyperthyroidism and ophthalmopathy.

Sequencing was performed on peripheral blood mononuclear cells (PBMCs), taken at new diagnosis, from a patient treated with antithyroid drugs. These TCRs come from a woman aged 40 to 50 with Graves disease.

This clonotype was seen more than once but under ten times. V gene TRBV5-1 combines with J gene TRBJ2-7, with D uncertain. Germline V gene sequence: CDR1 SGHRS, CDR2 YFSETQ. There are 12 residues in the CDR3. The V gene lost 0 bases and the J gene lost 5 bases, with 6 bases spanning the gap. DNA for the CDR3: TGCGCCAGCAGCTTGGCCTACAACGAGCAGTACTTC. It encodes CASSLAYNEQYF.

This clonotype was detected ten times or more. The chain combines TRBV28 with TRBJ1-1, with D maybe TRBD1 (6 bases). The CDR3 loop spans 14 amino acids. Trimming took 6 bases from V and 0 from J, leaving 11 bases between them. Germline assignment: CDR1 MDHEN and CDR2 SYDVKM. CDR3 residues: CASSPTGMNTEAFF. In DNA, the CDR3 is TGTGCCAGCAGCCCAACAGGGATGAACACTGAAGCTTTCTTT.

This clonotype was counted many times. This CDR3 is CASSLLTSGSTDTQYF. The CDR3 DNA reads as TGTGCCAGCAGTTTATTGACTAGCGGAAGCACAGATACGCAGTATTTT. This chain uses TRBV27 with TRBJ2-3; TRBD2 matches 9 bases. V lost 1 base and J lost 0; bases outside the gene matches: 2. Germline V gives CDR1 MNHEY, CDR2 SMNVEV (reference sequence). This CDR3 region has 16 residues.